This T cell receptor beta chain was sequenced in a study of T cells after yellow fever vaccination. The table lists this clonotype with many counts. The antigen is not known. Study-wide points: Peaking on day 5 versus 15, the secondary response was faster but weaker.

V lost 4 bases to trimming and J lost 6 bases, with 16 bases between them. CDR1 is SGDLS, CDR2 YYNGEE, per germline. The CDR3 length is 14 residues. Synthesis of TCR cDNA relied on 5'RACE template switching, which attached a universal primer site and UMIs. Each CDR3 protein gets one entry after TCRdb re-called the 5' RACE reads with MiXCR. The sample lists hundreds of thousands of distinct CDR3 sequences, roughly 8% occurring once. The V and J genes are TRBV9 and TRBJ1-2; D not certain. The TCR sequence derives from a man aged 18-30 years who received the YFV17D yellow fever vaccine. The input for sequencing was PBMCs, taken roughly 46 days after the first yellow fever vaccination. The CDR3 region is CASSRDDTRDGYTF. In DNA, the CDR3 is TGTGCCAGCAGCCGAGATGACACGCGGGATGGCTACACCTTC.